This TCR beta chain was recorded in a study of CD4 T cells in relation to SARS-CoV-2 and coronaviruses. Overall study: ViraFEST: approximately eleven-day antigen culture of PBMCs, then TCR beta CDR3 sequencing. No peptide or an HIV-1 Nef peptide pool served as negative control. Notes on the study in general: Samples before the pandemic and after infection were not matched within any donor.

TCRdb keeps only in-frame clones here, not all; method: immunoSEQ multiplex PCR. The sample lists some 16,000 clones, roughly 80% seen once, with about 41% in the top ten. CD4+ T cells from unexposed donors were obtained before the COVID-19 pandemic (2011-2018). The cells were cultured for around ten days before CD4+ T cells were isolated. Unexposed-donor CD4+ T cells were probed with SARS-CoV-2 S/N and four cold-coronavirus spikes, cells permitting. CDR3 length: 16 amino acids. Trimming pared 0 bases from V and 4 bases from J, leaving 15 bases between. Looked up from germline, CDR1 is PRHDT and CDR2 is FYEKMQ (reference sequence). Comment on this clone: Its target is unknown.

This sequence originates from a human donor in good health. Sequenced material: CD4+ T cells from PBMCs, cultured in vitro. This chain uses TRBV13 with TRBJ2-5; tentatively, D is TRBD1 (6 bases). In DNA, the CDR3 is TGTGCCAGCAGCTTAGGCCTCCAGGGGCGGGCAGAGACCCAGTACTTC. Translating it yields CASSLGLQGRAETQYF.